There are a few counts of the clone carrying this T cell receptor beta chain. Using its own MiXCR run on the RT-PCR reads, TCRdb lists one record per CDR3 protein. In the table there are hundreds of thousands of distinct CDR3 sequences, 7.6% of which are singletons. These data belong to a study of response to subunit inactivated influenza vaccine. In germline, CDR1 is SQVTM, CDR2 ANQGSEA. V lost 1 base, J lost 2 bases, and 10 bases lay in between. The CDR3 is 14 residues long. This chain uses TRBV29-1 with TRBJ2-3; D call uncertain. Sequences were derived from PBMCs from blood, sampled roughly 24 months after vaccination. This clonotype originated in a man aged 45 to 75 who received an inactivated influenza vaccine. CDR3 DNA: TGCAGCGTTGAAGGGTCGGGCAACACAGATACGCAGTATTTT. It yields the protein CSVEGSGNTDTQYF.